This T cell receptor beta chain stems from a study of CD8 T cells in ankylosing spondylitis (dated by TCRdb to the late 2010s). Notes on the research overall: T cell receptor beta repertoires were profiled in healthy donors and ankylosing spondylitis patients so that disease-linked TCR variants could be found. The whole study cohort included 108 healthy donors and 20 to 25 ankylosing spondylitis patients. Peripheral blood samples were taken, and synovial fluid was additionally collected from ankylosing spondylitis patients. Study-wide conclusions, independent of this receptor: The disease-linked clones were reported as significantly enriched in matched synovial fluid samples from ankylosing spondylitis patients. Some TCR beta motif variants had previously been reported in synovial fluid and blood of reactive arthritis patients, which suggested common disease-initiation mechanisms. Blood from ankylosing spondylitis patients appeared to be characterized by a TCR beta motif made up of about 8 highly homologous amino acid variants. In peripheral blood, the disease-linked clones were found at relatively low frequencies and had a CD8+ phenotype.

Based on the germline V gene, the CDR1 and CDR2 sequences are MNHEY and SVGAGI. Relative to germline, V is 6 bases shorter and J is 5 bases shorter, with 8 bases between their ends. The cysteine opens and the phenylalanine closes a CDR3 of 12 amino acids. Solely the CDR3 DNA is kept, with 36 bases framed from the first base. Sequencer: Illumina HiSeq 2500. Quantitative 5'-RACE with molecular barcodes was the method used to prepare the TCR beta libraries. As for the authors' bioinformatics: Disease-linked TCR variants were identified with a new computational method built on a probabilistic model of VDJ rearrangement. TCRdb cleaned the public reads at Q25 with fastp, built clones with MiXCR and kept in-frame beta chains. Entries are consolidated by CDR3 protein sequence, retaining the most common genes and DNA. The V and J calls here are based on TCRdb, not the publication. This sample gives 150,000 to 200,000 distinct CDR3 sequences in total; 15% to 20% of them show up just once. The ten largest clones add up to around 4.5% of the sample.

This clonotype came up many times. The antigen it binds to is not known. One base away there is no much larger clone; base qualities are not given. The TCR was taken from a male donor aged 10 to 35 with ankylosing spondylitis or in good health (not recorded which). Donor details come from another sample of the same person, matched by shared clones. Input material: blood, either unsorted or a sorted T cell fraction (not recorded which). The sequence is built from TRBV6-5 and TRBJ2-1; the D gene is tentatively TRBD1 or TRBD2, each matching 5 bases. In nucleotides, the sequence is TGTGCCAGCAGCCTGGGACACAATGAGCAGTTCTTC. Translated, it reads CASSLGHNEQFF.